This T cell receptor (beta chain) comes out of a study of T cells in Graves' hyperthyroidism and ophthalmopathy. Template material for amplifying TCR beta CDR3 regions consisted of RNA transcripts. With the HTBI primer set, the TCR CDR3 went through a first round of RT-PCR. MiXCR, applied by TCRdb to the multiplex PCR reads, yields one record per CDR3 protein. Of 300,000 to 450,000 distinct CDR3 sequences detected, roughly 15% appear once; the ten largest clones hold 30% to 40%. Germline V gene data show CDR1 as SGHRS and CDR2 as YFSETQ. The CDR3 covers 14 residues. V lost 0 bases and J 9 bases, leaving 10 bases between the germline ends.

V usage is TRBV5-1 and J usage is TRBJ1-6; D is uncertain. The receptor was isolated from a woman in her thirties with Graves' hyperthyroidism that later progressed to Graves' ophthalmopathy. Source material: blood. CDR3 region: CASSLGLTGSPLHF. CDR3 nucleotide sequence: TGCGCCAGCAGCTTGGGCTTAACTGGTTCACCCCTCCACTTT.